This T cell receptor (beta chain) was sequenced for a study of CD8+ T cells in alopecia areata. General study findings and limits: Throughout tofacitinib, many expanded lesional clones continued to persist in scalp and blood. With just one nonresponder, it is still uncertain whether baseline CD8+ expansion relates to response.

TCR sequencing used cDNA made by reverse transcription of extracted RNA. Data came from immunoSEQ multiplex PCR; TCRdb stores just in-frame clones and leaves some out. The sample yields around 100,000 clones, 40% to 50% seen once. The treatment: oral pan-JAK inhibitor, 5-10 mg twice daily. T lymphocytes (CD4+ and CD8+) were sorted from PBMCs. Notes on this clone: Its antigen is unidentified.

V trimming: 5 bases; J trimming: 4 bases; junction bases outside the gene matches: 7. Germline CDR1 reads PRHDT; CDR2 reads FYEKMQ (reference sequence). The CDR3 extends over 14 amino acids. The V gene is TRBV13, the J gene TRBJ1-2; 7 bases are shared with TRBD1. The sequenced sample was CD8+ T cells sorted from blood, obtained at week 24, from a patient treated with tofacitinib. This clonotype was obtained from a human donor with alopecia areata. The DNA of the CDR3 is TGTGCCAGCAGCCCAGAGACAGGGATCTATGGCTACACCTTC. Translation gives CASSPETGIYGYTF.